This T cell receptor beta chain was obtained from a study of technical replicates of blood from a handful of donors. The data were produced by immunoSEQ multiplex PCR, yet TCRdb's version contains in-frame clones alone and is incomplete. Among around 13,000 clones listed, approximately 80% were seen once. The sequence was collected from a human donor in good health. Sequenced material: PBMCs.

CDR3 amino acids: CASRQGTNTEAFF. The CDR3 DNA reads as TGCGCCAGCAGACAGGGTACGAACACTGAAGCTTTCTTT. V is TRBV5-1 and J is TRBJ1-1, with D perhaps TRBD1 (6 bases). CDR1 SGHRS and CDR2 YFSETQ come from the germline V gene. Trimming cost V 5 bases and J 1 base, with 9 bases left between them. The CDR3 contains 13 residues.